What follows are 30 T cell receptor beta chains derived from one specimen sequenced in a study of cytomegalovirus exposure and HLA in healthy donors. PCR involved 60 Vbeta and 13 Jbeta primers. The protocol was immunoSEQ multiplex PCR, while the TCRdb copy is restricted to in-frame clones and leaves out a portion. Counted here are 150,000 to 200,000 clones, over 70% occurring once; the ten biggest clones make up less than 0.65%. Specimen: PBMCs. The receptors here all came from a woman aged 50 to 65 in good health and CMV-seronegative.

Turning to this clone: The sample has other DNA sequences that encode this CDR3 too. The CDR3 sequence: CASSLTGGTEAFF. The CDR3 region has the DNA TGTGCCAGCAGTCTCACAGGGGGCACTGAAGCTTTCTTT. The chain uses TRBV27 and TRBJ1-1; 8 nucleotides agree with TRBD1. Trimming at V came to 5 bases and at J to 4 bases, leaving 3 bases not matched to a gene. The CDR3 extends over 13 amino acids. Germline V lookup: CDR1 MNHEY, CDR2 SMNVEV (reference sequence).

V gene TRBV2 combines with J gene TRBJ2-3; D may be TRBD2 (7 bases). The length of the CDR3 is 14 residues. V lost 7 bases and J lost 4, with 15 bases in between. Germline loops: CDR1 SNHLY, CDR2 FYNNEI. The CDR3 region has the DNA TGTGCCAGCATAGATGGGAGGGGGGCAGATACGCAGTATTTT. It is translated as CASIDGRGADTQYF. Using reference TRBV2 and TRBJ2-3 for the parts outside the CDR3, the full variable domain is EPEVTQTPSHQVTQMGQEVILRCVPISNHLYFYWYRQILGQKVEFLVSFYNNEISEKSEIFDDQFSVERPDGSNFTLKIRSTKLEDSAMYFCASIDGRGADTQYFGPGTRLTVL.

The V and J genes are TRBV5-1 and TRBJ1-3, with 7 bases aligning to TRBD1. The germline V gene has CDR1 SGHRS and CDR2 YFSETQ. J gave up 0 bases and V 4 bases, and 4 bases lay outside the gene matches. CDR3 size: 15 residues. Here the CDR3 DNA reads TGCGCCAGCAGCGCGACAGGGCTCTCTGGAAACACCATATATTTT. It encodes CASSATGLSGNTIYF.

The chain couples TRBV27 to TRBJ2-5; tentatively, D is TRBD1 (6 bases). CDR1 is MNHEY and CDR2 is SMNVEV in the germline V gene (reference sequence). With 4 bases removed from V and 9 bases from J, the gap between germline ends came to 24 bases. The CDR3 has 16 residues. The CDR3 is CASSSFSNRDAEAQYF. In nucleotides, the CDR3 is TGTGCCAGCAGTTCATTCTCTAACAGGGACGCGGAGGCCCAGTACTTC.

This clone was seen a few times. The V and J genes are TRBV4-1 and TRBJ2-1; 10 bases are shared with TRBD2. The CDR3 runs 20 residues. Looked up from germline, CDR1 is MGHRA and CDR2 is YSYEKL. Germline trimming cut 2 bases from V and 7 bases from J; bases unmatched to any gene: 20. CDR3 sequence reads: CASSQRWLAGDEGSTNEQFF. The CDR3 nucleotides read TGCGCCAGCAGCCAAAGGTGGCTAGCGGGAGACGAAGGATCTACAAATGAGCAGTTCTTC.

The CDR3 nucleotides read TGTGCCAGCAGCTCGGGGGTTTTGGATTCACCCCTCCACTTT. Amino acid sequence: CASSSGVLDSPLHF. The chain combines TRBV5-4 with TRBJ1-6, with D possibly being TRBD1 (5 bases). Trimming stripped 3 bases from V and 8 bases from J, with 12 bases between. CDR1 and CDR2 from the germline V gene are SGHNT and YYREEE (reference sequence). The CDR3 loop spans 14 amino acids.

The chain joins TRBV27 to TRBJ1-4; D is unclear. The CDR3 has 16 residues. The ends were cut back, 5 bases at V and 1 base at J, with 14 bases in the middle. The germline gives CDR1 MNHEY, CDR2 SMNVEV (reference sequence). The CDR3 sequence: CASSPLRRETNEKLFF. The CDR3, as DNA: TGTGCCAGCAGTCCACTTAGGAGGGAAACTAATGAAAAACTGTTTTTT.

The V and J genes are TRBV27 and TRBJ2-7, with 7 positions matching TRBD1. Germline CDR1 and CDR2: MNHEY and SMNVEV (reference sequence). V lost 4 bases, J lost 12 bases, and 9 bases stayed unmatched. The CDR3 has 12 amino acids. CDR3 sequence reads: CASSSTGWRVYF. The CDR3 DNA follows: TGTGCCAGCAGTTCGACAGGGTGGCGTGTGTACTTC.

V and J are TRBV7-2 and TRBJ1-3; 8 nucleotides line up with TRBD1. V was clipped by 7 bases and J by 1 base; unmatched bases: 18. The CDR3 length is 19 residues. The germline CDR1 and CDR2 sequences are SGHTA and FQGNSA. CDR3 protein: CASTSGQGSDLRSGNTIYF. In DNA, the CDR3 is TGTGCCAGCACCAGCGGACAGGGTTCGGATTTGAGGTCTGGAAACACCATATATTTT.

This chain links TRBV19 with TRBJ1-6; D not resolved. CDR1 LNHDA and CDR2 SQIVND come from the germline V gene (reference sequence). This CDR3 region has 13 residues. V was shortened by 3 bases and J by 10 bases, with 10 bases between the two germline ends. The chain's CDR3 is CASSIGEYSPLHF. CDR3 in DNA: TGTGCCAGTAGTATCGGGGAGTACTCACCCCTCCACTTT.

This sequence joins TRBV13 and TRBJ2-6, with D perhaps matching TRBD1 (6 bases). Germline CDR1 reads PRHDT; CDR2 reads FYEKMQ (reference sequence). Trimming stripped 6 bases from V and 1 base from J, with 10 bases between. The CDR3 runs to 15 residues. The DNA of the CDR3 is TGTGCCAGCAGTACCACAGGGTCTGGGGCCAACGTCCTGACTTTC. Amino acid sequence: CASSTTGSGANVLTF.

The chain combines TRBV7-8 with TRBJ2-1; 8 positions agree with TRBD2. J gave up 4 bases and V 6 bases, and 14 bases lay outside the gene matches. Germline-derived CDR1 and CDR2 are SGHVS and FQNEAQ. The CDR3 contains 17 residues. The CDR3 reads CASSPLLVAGHYNEQFF. CDR3 bases: TGTGCCAGCAGTCCTCTTTTGGTAGCGGGACATTACAATGAGCAGTTCTTC.

CDR3 nucleotide sequence: TGCGCCAGCAGCCAACTCCCAAGCACAGGGGGCGCCGGCTACGAGCAGTACTTC. This codes for CASSQLPSTGGAGYEQYF. The gene calls are TRBV4-3 and TRBJ2-7; 9 positions agree with TRBD1. Germline CDR1 reads LGHNA; CDR2 reads YSLEER. The CDR3 is 18 amino acids. V trimming: 2 bases; J trimming: 3 bases; junction bases outside the gene matches: 14.

The chain has TRBV7-9 and TRBJ2-3; the D is unclear. CDR3 length equals 12 residues. Deletions cut 5 bases from V and 3 bases from J, with 6 bases between. CDR1 is SEHNR and CDR2 is FQNEAQ in the germline V gene (reference sequence). CDR3 amino acids: CASSQMTDTQYF. CDR3 sequence (DNA): TGTGCCAGCAGCCAAATGACAGATACGCAGTATTTT.

This chain connects TRBV4-1 to TRBJ1-6; maybe TRBD1 (5 bases). The length of the CDR3 is 14 residues. CDR1 MGHRA and CDR2 YSYEKL come from the germline V gene. Trimming pared 0 bases from V and 14 bases from J, leaving 14 bases between. The CDR3 loop reads CASSQDLIKGTLHF. CDR3 DNA: TGCGCCAGCAGCCAAGATCTTATCAAGGGGACCCTCCACTTT.

The chain has TRBV2 and TRBJ1-3; D is unresolved. V was pared by 4 bases and J by 0 bases, with 13 bases between. CDR3 length: 16 amino acids. The germline gives CDR1 SNHLY, CDR2 FYNNEI. The CDR3 coding sequence is TGTGCCAGCAGTGCCGACCTGCGAGGCTCTGGAAACACCATATATTTT. This codes for CASSADLRGSGNTIYF.

The rearrangement uses TRBV7-2 and TRBJ1-2; D is unclear. The ends were cut back, 4 bases at V and 4 bases at J, with 13 bases in the middle. The CDR3 sequence is 14 residues long. Germline V gives CDR1 SGHTA, CDR2 FQGNSA. Here the CDR3 reads CASSSSGGPYGYTF. The CDR3 DNA reads as TGTGCCAGCAGCTCTAGTGGAGGGCCCTATGGCTACACCTTC.

The chain combines TRBV10-3 with TRBJ1-1; D perhaps matches TRBD1 (6 bases). CDR1 and CDR2 from the germline V gene are ENHRY and SYGVKD. The CDR3 extends over 12 amino acids. V shed 3 bases and J shed 8 bases, with 10 bases lying between them. CDR3 amino acids: CAISELTGEAFF. The CDR3 DNA follows: TGTGCCATCAGTGAATTAACAGGGGAAGCTTTCTTT.

The chain links TRBV29-1 to TRBJ1-3; a weak D match, TRBD1 (6 bases). The CDR3 sequence is 15 residues long. Germline-derived CDR1 and CDR2 are SQVTM and ANQGSEA. V was trimmed by 0 bases and J by 3 bases, leaving 12 bases between them. This chain's CDR3 is CSVEDLGGHGNTIYF. DNA for the CDR3: TGCAGCGTTGAAGATCTGGGGGGGCATGGAAACACCATATATTTT. The full variable domain, its missing parts supplied by reference TRBV29-1 and TRBJ1-3, is SAVISQKPSRDICQRGTSLTIQCQVDSQVTMMFWYRQQPGQSLTLIATANQGSEATYESGFVIDKFPISRPNLTFSTLTVSNMSPEDSSIYLCSVEDLGGHGNTIYFGEGSWLTVV.

This chain uses TRBV9 with TRBJ2-1, with 12 nucleotides matching TRBD1. This CDR3 spans 19 amino acids. From germline, CDR1 is SGDLS and CDR2 YYNGEE. V gave up 3 bases and J gave up 0 bases; unmatched junction bases: 10. In nucleotides, the CDR3 is TGTGCCAGCAGCGCCGGGACAGGGGGCTTTATAAGCTCCTACAATGAGCAGTTCTTC. Its translation: CASSAGTGGFISSYNEQFF. Based on the CDR3 plus reference TRBV9 and TRBJ2-1, the full variable domain is DSGVTQTPKHLITATGQRVTLRCSPRSGDLSVYWYQQSLDQGLQFLIQYYNGEERAKGNILERFSAQQFPDLHSELNLSSLELGDSALYFCASSAGTGGFISSYNEQFFGPGTRLTVL.

This chain joins TRBV18 and TRBJ2-7, with D perhaps TRBD1 (6 bases). Germline CDR1 is KGHSH and CDR2 is LQKENI. The V end lost 6 bases, the J end lost 0 bases, and 12 bases lay between the germline ends. CDR3 length equals 14 residues. CDR3 sequence reads: CASSRDTDSYEQYF. The CDR3 DNA sequence: TGTGCCAGCTCGAGGGACACCGACTCCTACGAGCAGTACTTC.

CDR3 DNA: TGCGCCAGCAGCCAACAGTTGGGGCTCTCTGGAAACACCATATATTTT. Amino acid sequence: CASSQQLGLSGNTIYF. The chain combines TRBV4-1 with TRBJ1-3, with D possibly matching TRBD1 (5 bases). CDR1 MGHRA and CDR2 YSYEKL come from the germline V gene. This CDR3 spans 16 amino acids. Between the trimmed V and J ends, which lost 2 bases and 0 bases, there was a span of 11 bases.

The J gene is TRBJ2-7, the V gene TRBV10-3; D possibly corresponds to TRBD2 (7 bases). V was shortened by 5 bases and J by 1 base, with 15 bases between the two germline ends. The CDR3 consists of 15 residues. Looked up from germline, CDR1 is ENHRY and CDR2 is SYGVKD. CDR3 residues: CAISPEGGLSYEQYF. CDR3 in DNA: TGTGCCATCAGTCCCGAGGGGGGGTTATCCTACGAGCAGTACTTC.

The gene calls are TRBV7-2 and TRBJ1-5; 8 bases fit TRBD1. Germline trimming cut 4 bases from V and 7 bases from J; bases unmatched to any gene: 3. The CDR3 is 13 amino acids. The germline V gene encodes CDR1 SGHTA and CDR2 FQGNSA. The DNA of the CDR3 is TGTGCCAGCAGCTCGGACAGGGAGCAGCCCCAGCATTTT. It is translated as CASSSDREQPQHF.

This clone turned up a few times. The rearrangement joins TRBV7-2 to TRBJ1-2, with 7 bases fitting TRBD1. The CDR3 consists of 17 residues. V shed 5 bases and J 5 bases; nucleotides not matched to a gene: 17. Germline V lookup: CDR1 SGHTA, CDR2 FQGNSA. The CDR3 sequence is CASSRGQVFSLSYGYTF. The DNA of the CDR3 is TGTGCCAGCAGCCGCGGACAGGTCTTTTCTCTTTCTTATGGCTACACCTTC.

The chain joins TRBV9 to TRBJ2-2; TRBD2 might be the D (5 bases). The CDR3 is 14 residues long. Trimming removed 3 bases from V and 4 bases from J, with 10 bases in between. Germline lookup yields CDR1 SGDLS and CDR2 YYNGEE. The CDR3 nucleotides read TGTGCCAGCAGCGCCCCGGCGGGCACCGGGGAGCTGTTTTTT. Protein sequence: CASSAPAGTGELFF.

This clone was seen only once. The J gene is TRBJ2-2, the V gene TRBV6-5; no definite D call. The CDR3 covers 14 residues. V lost 5 bases and J lost 3, with 10 bases in between. CDR1 MNHEY and CDR2 SVGAGI come from the germline V gene. The CDR3 bases are TGTGCCAGCAGTCTACAGCCCCACACCGGGGAGCTGTTTTTT. As protein: CASSLQPHTGELFF.

J is TRBJ2-5 and V is TRBV5-4, with TRBD1 identical over 9 bases. With 4 bases clipped from V and 5 bases from J, the junction kept 12 bases outside the gene matches. The CDR3 runs 16 residues. Germline V gene sequence: CDR1 SGHNT, CDR2 YYREEE (reference sequence). The CDR3 is CASSPQGQGMGETQYF. As DNA, the CDR3 is TGTGCCAGCAGCCCACAAGGACAGGGGATGGGGGAGACCCAGTACTTC.

Comment on this clone: Other DNA variants within this sample encode the same CDR3. The rearrangement uses TRBV28 and TRBJ1-2; 8 bases match TRBD1. The germline gives CDR1 MDHEN, CDR2 SYDVKM. CDR3 size: 12 residues. Trimming cost V 9 bases and J 4 bases; bases outside gene matches: 4. CDR3 in DNA: TGTGCCAGTGGACAGGGCGGCTATGGCTACACCTTC. It encodes CASGQGGYGYTF.

The J gene is TRBJ1-4, the V gene TRBV18; tentatively, D is TRBD1 (6 bases). V lost 8 bases, J lost 8 bases, and 18 bases lay in between. Germline CDR1 and CDR2: KGHSH and LQKENI. This CDR3 has 14 amino acids. DNA for the CDR3: TGTGCCAGCGGGGACACAACATCTTGGGAAAAACTGTTTTTT. It translates to CASGDTTSWEKLFF.